These T cell receptor beta chains were read from a single sample in a study of T cell responses to AZD1222 COVID-19 vaccine. The method was immunoSEQ multiplex PCR; TCRdb's version includes in-frame clones alone and lacks a portion of them. The repertoire holds several thousand clones, with approximately 90% as singletons. The sample here was peripheral blood, taken 28 days after the second AZD1222 dose. Receptor source: an adult who received the AZD1222 COVID-19 vaccine. CDR3s include the opening cysteine and the closing phenylalanine or tryptophan. The D gene is left open where the match is weak. The size entry is marked missing in some rows and otherwise reads once, few, many or a size class.

J gene | V gene | D gene | clone size | CDR3 protein | CDR3 DNA
TRBJ1-6 | TRBV4-3 | NA | once | CASSQEVDLGISPLHF | TGCGCCAGCAGCCAAGAAGTCGACCTGGGGATTTCACCCCTCCACTTT
TRBJ2-2 | TRBV9 | TRBD2 | NA | CASSTRLAGGRETGELFF | TGTGCCAGCAGCACCCGACTAGCGGGAGGAAGGGAAACCGGGGAGCTGTTTTTT
TRBJ2-7 | TRBV7-9 | NA | NA | CASSLEDYPYEQYF | TGTGCCAGCAGCTTAGAGGACTACCCCTACGAGCAGTACTTC
TRBJ1-2 | TRBV14 | NA | NA | CASSQFDSYGYTF | TGTGCCAGCAGCCAATTCGACAGCTATGGCTACACCTTC
TRBJ1-4 | TRBV11-1 | NA | few | CASSFTGEREKLFF | TGTGCCAGCAGCTTTACAGGAGAGCGTGAAAAACTGTTTTTT
TRBJ2-3 | TRBV5-1 | NA | NA | CASSLGLLAPDTQYF | TGCGCCAGCAGCTTGGGCCTACTGGCACCAGATACGCAGTATTTT
TRBJ2-2 | TRBV29-1 | TRBD2 | NA | CSVSLVLAGGPLNTGELFF | TGCAGCGTTAGTCTGGTGCTAGCGGGGGGTCCGTTGAACACCGGGGAGCTGTTTTTT
TRBJ2-5 | TRBV7-2 | TRBD1 | NA | CASSRTGERGTQYF | TGTGCCAGCAGCCGGACAGGGGAGAGAGGGACCCAGTACTTC
TRBJ1-5 | TRBV5-1 | NA | NA | CASSRDSGNQPQHF | TGCGCCAGCAGCCGGGATTCTGGTAATCAGCCCCAGCATTTT
TRBJ2-3 | TRBV7-9 | TRBD2 | NA | CASSSGLASRTDTQYF | TGTGCCAGCAGCTCGGGACTAGCTAGTCGTACAGATACGCAGTATTTT
TRBJ1-1 | TRBV5-1 | NA | NA | CASSLSLGQNTEAFF | TGCGCCAGCAGCTTGAGTTTGGGACAGAACACTGAAGCTTTCTTT